This TCR beta chain was identified during a study of HIV-infected patients and healthy controls. This clonotype was seen a handful of times. CDR3 length: 17 amino acids. Germline CDR1 is SGHNT and CDR2 is YYREEE (reference sequence). V lost 4 bases and J lost 1; bases outside the gene matches: 13. From the 5' RACE reads, TCRdb called clonotypes with MiXCR, one entry per CDR3 protein. The table lists 60,000 to 70,000 distinct CDR3 sequences, roughly a fifth of them singletons. This TCR came from a human donor in good health. The sequencing input was CD4+ T cells from blood. The chain links TRBV5-4 to TRBJ2-7; 8 bases are a match to TRBD2. The CDR3 region is CASSGPTSAGGSYEQYF. The CDR3 bases are TGTGCCAGCAGCGGACCGACTTCGGCGGGAGGTTCCTACGAGCAGTACTTC. Full variable domain (outside the CDR3, taken from reference TRBV5-4 and TRBJ2-7): ETGVTQSPTHLIKTRGQQVTLRCSSQSGHNTVSWYQQALGQGPQFIFQYYREEENGRGNFPPRFSGLQFPNYSSELNVNALELDDSALYLCASSGPTSAGGSYEQYFGPGTRLTVT.